A single sample gave rise to the 18 T cell receptor beta chains below, sequenced in a study of T cells in Graves' hyperthyroidism and ophthalmopathy. The investigators amplified TCR beta CDR3 regions from RNA transcripts. Researchers ran a first-round RT-PCR on the TCR CDR3 using the HTBI primer set. From the multiplex PCR reads, TCRdb called clonotypes with MiXCR, one entry per CDR3 protein. The sample yields about 400,000 distinct CDR3 sequences, around 15% seen once. The sample consisted of blood. Receptor source: a man over 45 with Graves' ophthalmopathy.

In its sample, this clonotype was seen many times. The chain has TRBV2 and TRBJ1-2, with 7 bases matching TRBD1. Germline loops: CDR1 SNHLY, CDR2 FYNNEI. The trim removed 3 bases at V and 4 bases at J, leaving 14 bases unmatched. The CDR3 has 17 residues. The CDR3 here is CASSEGVGGRGTYGYTF. The CDR3 nucleotides read TGTGCCAGCAGTGAGGGTGTGGGTGGCAGGGGGACCTATGGCTACACCTTC.

This clonotype occurred many times. The chain uses TRBV29-1 and TRBJ1-5, with D maybe TRBD1 (5 bases). Trimming took off 4 bases at V and 6 bases at J, with 19 bases between the two ends. The CDR3 has 15 amino acids. From germline, CDR1 is SQVTM and CDR2 ANQGSEA. The CDR3 DNA reads as TGCAGCGTTGTGGTTAGCGGGGGATCAGGTCAGCCCCAGCATTTT. This translates into CSVVVSGGSGQPQHF.

This clonotype was seen a handful of times. The rearrangement uses TRBV12-3 or TRBV12-4 and TRBJ2-5; 12 bases are a match to TRBD2. This CDR3 comprises 14 residues. V was pared by 4 bases and J by 4 bases, with 1 base of the junction left unmatched. The CDR3 DNA sequence: TGTGCCAGCAGTTCGACTAGCGGGAGAGAGACCCAGTACTTC. Translated: CASSSTSGRETQYF.

The chain carries TRBV5-1 and TRBJ1-3, with D tentatively TRBD1 (6 bases). Trimming took off 5 bases at V and 1 base at J, with 19 bases between the two ends. The CDR3 sequence is 17 residues long. Germline V gene lookup returns CDR1 SGHRS and CDR2 YFSETQ. Here the CDR3 reads CASRAGGMGGSGNTIYF. DNA of the CDR3: TGCGCCAGCAGAGCCGGGGGCATGGGCGGGTCTGGAAACACCATATATTTT.

The sample holds many counts of this clonotype. The V and J genes are TRBV20-1 and TRBJ2-1, with 15 nucleotides matching TRBD2. Germline lookup yields CDR1 DFQATT and CDR2 SNEGSKA (reference sequence). The CDR3 spans 15 residues. V lost 0 bases and J lost 9; bases outside the gene matches: 3. CDR3 nucleotide sequence: TGCAGTGCTAGAGAGGGGACTAGCGGGAGGAGTGAGCAGTTCTTC. This codes for CSAREGTSGRSEQFF.

This clonotype was recorded at least ten times. V is TRBV20-1 and J is TRBJ2-1; D tentatively fits TRBD1 or TRBD2 (5 bases each). The germline V gene has CDR1 DFQATT and CDR2 SNEGSKA (reference sequence). This CDR3 is built from 14 residues. Trimming removed 5 bases from V and 7 bases from J, with 18 bases in between. The CDR3 sequence: CSAPRDREGNEQFF. CDR3 coding DNA: TGCAGTGCTCCTCGGGACCGCGAAGGGAATGAGCAGTTCTTC.

This clonotype was counted only a few times. V is TRBV7-2 and J is TRBJ1-2, with 7 bases identical to TRBD1. There are 18 residues in the CDR3. The germline gives CDR1 SGHTA, CDR2 FQGNSA. The V gene end was trimmed by 4 bases and the J gene end by 4 bases; junction bases not matched to a gene: 18. The CDR3 reads CASSSILGTEFLIYGYTF. The DNA for the CDR3 is TGTGCCAGCAGCTCTATCCTCGGGACAGAGTTTTTAATCTATGGCTACACCTTC.

This clonotype was picked up many times. The chain couples TRBV20-1 to TRBJ2-2; D might be TRBD2 (6 bases). The CDR3 length is 18 residues. Germline CDR1 DFQATT, CDR2 SNEGSKA (reference sequence). Trimming stripped 0 bases from V and 0 bases from J, with 17 bases between. Here the CDR3 DNA reads TGCAGTGCTAGAGATGGGCCGGGAGCGGCAGCGAACACCGGGGAGCTGTTTTTT. As protein: CSARDGPGAAANTGELFF.

This clonotype was seen repeatedly, ten times or more. The gene calls are TRBV18 and TRBJ2-1; 12 bases fit TRBD2. Germline V gene data show CDR1 as KGHSH and CDR2 as LQKENI. V gave up 3 bases and J gave up 7 bases; unmatched junction bases: 4. This CDR3 comprises 15 residues. The CDR3 DNA reads as TGTGCCAGCTCACCGGGACTAGCGGGCTCGAATGAGCAGTTCTTC. Translating gives CASSPGLAGSNEQFF.

This clonotype was observed a handful of times. The chain uses TRBV3-1 and TRBJ2-7; tentative D call: TRBD1 (5 bases). CDR3 length: 12 residues. Germline CDR1 is LGHDT and CDR2 is YNNKEL (reference sequence). Deletions cut 5 bases from V and 4 bases from J, with 9 bases between. The CDR3 region is CASSTGGYEQYF. CDR3 sequence (DNA): TGTGCCAGCAGCACAGGCGGTTACGAGCAGTACTTC.

There are many counts of this clonotype. The chain couples TRBV12-3 or TRBV12-4 to TRBJ2-3; D is undetermined. The CDR3 has 14 residues. Trimming pared 6 bases from V and 3 bases from J, leaving 13 bases between. This CDR3 reads CASRGPYNTDTQYF. The CDR3 DNA reads as TGTGCCAGCAGAGGACCGTACAATACAGATACGCAGTATTTT.

A few counts support this clonotype. This chain connects TRBV19 to TRBJ1-1; the D is unclear. Trimming took off 6 bases at V and 4 bases at J, with 12 bases between the two ends. Germline CDR1 is LNHDA and CDR2 is SQIVND (reference sequence). This CDR3 is built from 13 residues. The CDR3 DNA sequence: TGTGCCAGTAGCCCGAGTCTGGGCACTGAAGCTTTCTTT. As protein: CASSPSLGTEAFF. Supplemented by reference TRBV19 and TRBJ1-1, the full variable domain reads DGGITQSPKYLFRKEGQNVTLSCEQNLNHDAMYWYRQDPGQGLRLIYYSQIVNDFQKGDIAEGYSVSREKKESFPLTVTSAQKNPTAFYLCASSPSLGTEAFFGQGTRLTVV.

V usage is TRBV12-3 or TRBV12-4 and J usage is TRBJ2-1; 9 positions agree with TRBD2. The V and J ends lost 2 bases and 7 bases, in that order; junction bases with no gene match: 6. CDR3 length: 15 residues. DNA for the CDR3: TGTGCCAGCAGTTTAATACCTAGCGGGATTAATGAGCAGTTCTTC. As protein: CASSLIPSGINEQFF.

This clonotype has just a few counts. V and J are TRBV29-1 and TRBJ2-3; 10 nucleotides agree with TRBD2. This CDR3 contains 15 residues. Trimming took 7 bases from V and 4 from J; bases not matched to a gene: 11. CDR1 and CDR2 (germline): SQVTM, ANQGSEA. The chain's CDR3 is CSGGLLAGVPDTQYF. The CDR3 DNA is TGCAGCGGCGGACTTCTAGCGGGAGTCCCAGATACGCAGTATTTT.

The chain is built from TRBV20-1 and TRBJ2-7; tentatively, D is TRBD1 (5 bases). The CDR3 is 14 residues long. Germline V gene sequence: CDR1 DFQATT, CDR2 SNEGSKA (reference sequence). V lost 1 base and J lost 0, with 10 bases in between. CDR3 DNA sequence: TGCAGTGCTAGAGGACAGCAACTCTCCTACGAGCAGTACTTC. As protein: CSARGQQLSYEQYF.

The table lists this clonotype with many counts. The chain joins TRBV10-3 to TRBJ1-2, with 7 bases that match TRBD1. The CDR3 extends over 15 amino acids. The ends lost 0 bases at V and 2 bases at J; junction bases unmatched: 3. From germline, CDR1 is ENHRY and CDR2 SYGVKD. CDR3 bases: TGTGCCATCAGTGAGTCGAGGGGGCTCAACTATGGCTACACCTTC. Translated, it gives CAISESRGLNYGYTF.

This rearrangement joins TRBV28 to TRBJ2-7, with D maybe TRBD2 (6 bases). Trimming shortened V by 5 bases and J by 2 bases, and 16 bases separated the two germline ends. This CDR3 is built from 15 residues. CDR1 MDHEN and CDR2 SYDVKM come from the germline V gene. CDR3 protein: CASSLTGDITYEQYF. Here the CDR3 DNA reads TGTGCCAGCAGTCTTACGGGGGATATAACCTACGAGCAGTACTTC.

This clonotype appeared many times. The rearrangement joins TRBV7-6 to TRBJ2-3, with D possibly matching TRBD1 (6 bases). The CDR3 totals 16 residues. V lost 1 base and J 6 bases, leaving 17 bases between the germline ends. Germline CDR1 and CDR2: SGHVS and FNYEAQ. DNA for the CDR3: TGTGCCAGCAGCTTAGATACAGGGCCCGATCTTGATACGCAGTATTTT. Translated, it gives CASSLDTGPDLDTQYF.